Listed here are 4 T cell receptor beta chains from one sample, sequenced in a study of spatial heterogeneity in lung cancer. TCRdb passed the 5' RACE reads through MiXCR, listing each CDR3 protein once. This sample has more than 35,000 distinct CDR3 sequences, with approximately 5.2% found just once. Time point of the sample: sample taken at primary tumor resection. In each case, whole RNA from tumor, nontumor lung or frozen PBMC was sequenced unsorted. The sample was PBMCs, taken at surgery. The receptor source for this set is a female donor with early-stage non-small cell lung cancer.

This clonotype came up many times. J is TRBJ2-4 and V is TRBV9, with D unclear. Trimming took 0 bases from V and 9 from J, leaving 4 bases between them. This CDR3 has 11 amino acids. Germline assignment: CDR1 SGDLS and CDR2 YYNGEE. The CDR3 nucleotides read TGTGCCAGCAGCGTAGGGGGCATTCAGTACTTC. This translates into CASSVGGIQYF.

This clonotype appeared many times. The J gene is TRBJ2-5, the V gene TRBV14; maybe TRBD2 (6 bases). This CDR3 has 15 residues. Trimming took 4 bases from V and 5 from J, leaving 17 bases between them. Germline values: CDR1 SGHDN, CDR2 FVKESK. The CDR3 coding sequence is TGTGCCAGCAGCCGACCGGGACTCAGGGTGGAGACCCAGTACTTC. This gives the protein CASSRPGLRVETQYF.

The sample holds many counts of this clonotype. This chain joins TRBV6-1 and TRBJ1-2; 7 bases align to TRBD1. V lost 11 bases to trimming and J lost 4 bases; unmatched junction nucleotides: 10. This CDR3 is 13 amino acids long. Germline V gene lookup returns CDR1 MNHNS and CDR2 SASEGT. As DNA, the CDR3 is TGTGCCGCCCAGGGACAGTCCTCCTATGGCTACACCTTC. It codes for CAAQGQSSYGYTF.

This clonotype came up many times. V gene TRBV28 combines with J gene TRBJ1-4, with D tentatively TRBD1 (6 bases). CDR3 length: 17 amino acids. The V gene lost 6 bases and the J gene lost 3 bases, with 20 bases spanning the gap. Germline CDR1 and CDR2: MDHEN and SYDVKM. The CDR3: CASSPSTLGTPNEKLFF. The CDR3 DNA is TGTGCCAGCAGCCCCTCAACGTTGGGGACACCTAATGAAAAACTGTTTTTT.